This T cell receptor beta chain stems from a study of OX40 agonist ivuxolimab in advanced cancers. At the level of the study: In this cohort, patients received ivuxolimab, an agonistic anti-OX40 (CD134) antibody. Past anti-PD-1, anti-PD-L1 or anti-CTLA-4 therapy was accepted, and 40% to 45% had received some. Study-level findings and limits: At 0.1 to 3.0 mg/kg and by week 6, CD4+ and CD8+ T cells in the blood had expanded clonally.

This clone has just a few counts. Its antigen is not known. Method: immunoSEQ multiplex PCR; TCRdb's copy keeps in-frame clones and lacks some. The table shows tens of thousands of clones, with around 77% occurring only once. The ends were cut back, 6 bases at V and 1 base at J, with 13 bases in the middle. The CDR3 sequence is 16 residues long. CDR1 and CDR2 from the germline V gene are MNHEY and SMNVEV (reference sequence). Sequenced material: CD4+ or CD8+ T cells sorted from blood, taken in a trial of the OX40 agonist ivuxolimab. The TCR originated in an adult with an advanced solid tumor such as melanoma, head and neck, liver or kidney cancer. The chain is built from TRBV27 and TRBJ2-6; D uncertain. CDR3: CASRGRELSGANVLTF. The CDR3 nucleotides are TGTGCCAGCAGGGGTCGTGAGTTATCTGGGGCCAACGTCCTGACTTTC.